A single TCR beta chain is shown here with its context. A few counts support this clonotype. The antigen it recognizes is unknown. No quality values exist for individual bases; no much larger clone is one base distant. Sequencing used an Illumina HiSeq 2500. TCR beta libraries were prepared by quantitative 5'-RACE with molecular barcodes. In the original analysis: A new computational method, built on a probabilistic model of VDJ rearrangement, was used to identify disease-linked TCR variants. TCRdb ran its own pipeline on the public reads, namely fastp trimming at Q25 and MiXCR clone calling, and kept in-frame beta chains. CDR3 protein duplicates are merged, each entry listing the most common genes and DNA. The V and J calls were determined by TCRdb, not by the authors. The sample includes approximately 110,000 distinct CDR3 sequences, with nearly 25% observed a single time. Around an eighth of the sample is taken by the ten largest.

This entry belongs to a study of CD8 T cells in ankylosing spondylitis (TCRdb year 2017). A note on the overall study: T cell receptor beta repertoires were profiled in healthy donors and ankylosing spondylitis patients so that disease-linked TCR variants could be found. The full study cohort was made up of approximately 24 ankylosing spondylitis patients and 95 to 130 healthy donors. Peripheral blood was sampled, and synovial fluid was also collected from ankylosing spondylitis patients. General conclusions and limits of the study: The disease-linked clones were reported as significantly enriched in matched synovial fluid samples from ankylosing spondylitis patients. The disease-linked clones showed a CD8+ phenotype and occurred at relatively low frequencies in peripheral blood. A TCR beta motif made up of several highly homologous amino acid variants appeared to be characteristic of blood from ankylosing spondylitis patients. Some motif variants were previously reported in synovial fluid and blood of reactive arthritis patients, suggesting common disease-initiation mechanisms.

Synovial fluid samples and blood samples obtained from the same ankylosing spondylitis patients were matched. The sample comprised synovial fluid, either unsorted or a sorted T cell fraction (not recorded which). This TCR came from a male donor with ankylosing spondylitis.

The sequenced DNA is TGTGCCAGCAGCTGGATTAAAGAGACCCAGTACTTC. Its translation reads: CASSWIKETQYF. The rearranged segments are TRBV12-3 or TRBV12-4 and TRBJ2-5, with the D segment identity uncertain. The CDR3 numbers 12 residues from cysteine through phenylalanine. CDR3 DNA is the only sequence kept; it has 36 bases, read in frame from the first base. Trimming costs V 6 bases and J 3 bases, and their ends lie 8 bases apart.